The 14 T cell receptor beta chains in this list originate from one sample, sequenced in a study of cytomegalovirus exposure and HLA in healthy donors. Amplification used 60 Vbeta primers and 13 Jbeta primers. Only in-frame clones appear in the TCRdb table, and some are missing; sequencing was by immunoSEQ multiplex PCR. The sample data list about 74,000 clones. The specimen was PBMCs. These receptors all stem from a female donor in good health and CMV-seropositive.

The V call is TRBV27, the J call TRBJ1-2, with D uncertain. The germline gives CDR1 MNHEY, CDR2 SMNVEV (reference sequence). Between the trimmed V and J ends, which lost 5 bases and 8 bases, there was a span of 15 bases. The CDR3 length is 13 residues. CDR3 sequence: CASSPDAREGYTF. CDR3 bases: TGTGCCAGCAGTCCCGACGCTCGGGAGGGCTACACCTTC.

The rearrangement links TRBV18 to TRBJ2-2, with TRBD1 matching over 9 bases. The germline V gene has CDR1 KGHSH and CDR2 LQKENI. V lost 3 bases and J lost 4; bases outside the gene matches: 9. The CDR3 has 17 amino acids. CDR3 protein: CASSPRRTGAITGELFF. In DNA form, the CDR3 reads TGTGCCAGCTCACCGCGCCGGACAGGGGCGATCACCGGGGAGCTGTTTTTT.

The V call is TRBV30, the J call TRBJ2-2; tentative D call: TRBD2 (6 bases). V lost 4 bases, J lost 7 bases, and 10 bases lay in between. This CDR3 region has 12 residues. Germline assignment: CDR1 GTSNPN and CDR2 SVGIG (reference sequence). CDR3 region: CAWTVEGGELFF. The CDR3 coding sequence is TGTGCCTGGACCGTGGAGGGCGGGGAGCTGTTTTTT.

This rearrangement joins TRBV5-1 to TRBJ2-7, with D unresolved. The CDR3 contains 15 residues. V was trimmed by 4 bases and J by 3 bases, leaving 17 bases between them. Germline CDR1 reads SGHRS; CDR2 reads YFSETQ. The CDR3 DNA reads as TGCGCCAGCAGCCGGAGTGGTCAGCCCGACTACGAGCAGTACTTC. Translation: CASSRSGQPDYEQYF.

The V and J genes are TRBV6-6 and TRBJ2-7; D ambiguous. The CDR3 spans 13 residues. The germline V and J ends were trimmed by 5 bases and 0 bases, with 8 bases remaining between them. In germline, CDR1 is MNHNY, CDR2 SVGAGI (reference sequence). This chain's CDR3 is CASSQSSSYEQYF. The CDR3 region has the DNA TGTGCCAGCAGTCAAAGTAGCTCCTACGAGCAGTACTTC.

This chain connects TRBV27 to TRBJ1-5; D is perhaps TRBD1 (6 bases). The CDR3 contains 16 residues. The germline V gene has CDR1 MNHEY and CDR2 SMNVEV (reference sequence). Trimming took off 2 bases at V and 10 bases at J, with 21 bases between the two ends. CDR3 sequence: CASSLSFRSLRGPQHF. CDR3 DNA: TGTGCCAGCAGTTTAAGTTTTCGGTCCCTCAGGGGCCCCCAGCATTTT.

This chain uses TRBV13 with TRBJ2-3; 9 bases map to TRBD2. The V segment lost 3 bases and the J segment 0 bases; nucleotides outside the gene matches: 4. Germline-derived CDR1 and CDR2 are PRHDT and FYEKMQ (reference sequence). The CDR3 spans 16 residues. The CDR3 region has the DNA TGTGCCAGCAGCTTTAGGCTAGCGGGGAGCACAGATACGCAGTATTTT. It translates to CASSFRLAGSTDTQYF.

Worth noting for this clone: Other DNA variants within this sample encode the same CDR3. V and J are TRBV7-2 and TRBJ2-2; TRBD1 agrees at 8 bases. Germline V gene lookup returns CDR1 SGHTA and CDR2 FQGNSA. The length of the CDR3 is 15 residues. Unmatched junction bases numbered 6, after V lost 5 bases and J lost 4 bases. CDR3 protein: CASSPRQGSTGELFF. CDR3 sequence (DNA): TGTGCCAGCAGCCCTCGACAGGGGAGCACCGGGGAGCTGTTTTTT.

The chain combines TRBV19 with TRBJ2-7, with 8 bases aligning to TRBD1. The CDR3 has 16 amino acids. J lost 2 bases, V lost 7 bases, and 13 bases had no gene match. CDR1 and CDR2 from the germline V gene are LNHDA and SQIVND (reference sequence). For the CDR3, the DNA is TGTGCCAGTACTAGGGGGGCCTGGGGACAGGCCTACGAGCAGTACTTC. This sequence encodes CASTRGAWGQAYEQYF.

The chain has TRBV5-3 and TRBJ2-7, with D uncertain. TRBV5-3 has ORF status, its function being uncertain. The CDR3 length is 12 residues. V lost 4 bases and J lost 1, with 6 bases in between. The CDR3 here is CARSDISYEQYF. In nucleotides, the CDR3 is TGTGCCAGAAGCGACATTTCCTACGAGCAGTACTTC.

The rearrangement uses TRBV28 and TRBJ2-2; possibly TRBD1 for D (6 bases). From germline, CDR1 is MDHEN and CDR2 SYDVKM. This CDR3 is built from 14 residues. V lost 5 bases to trimming and J lost 4 bases, with 11 bases between them. CDR3 bases: TGTGCCAGCAGTACATTCAGGGGCACCGGGGAGCTGTTTTTT. Translating gives CASSTFRGTGELFF.

The chain combines TRBV6-5 with TRBJ1-5; TRBD1 aligns across 8 bases. Germline assignment: CDR1 MNHEY and CDR2 SVGAGI. The CDR3 sequence is 12 residues long. J gave up 5 bases and V 6 bases, and 0 bases lay outside the gene matches. DNA for the CDR3: TGTGCCAGCAGGACAGGGGATCAGCCCCAGCATTTT. Translation gives CASRTGDQPQHF.

The chain combines TRBV4-2 with TRBJ2-1; 7 bases align to TRBD2. Trimming took 0 bases from V and 4 from J; bases not matched to a gene: 6. In germline, CDR1 is LGHNA, CDR2 YNFKEQ. The CDR3 contains 16 residues. CDR3 DNA: TGTGCCAGCAGCCAAGAGCTGGCGGGACTATACAATGAGCAGTTCTTC. This encodes CASSQELAGLYNEQFF.

The CDR3 protein is CATSRQGANSPLHF. The CDR3 coding sequence is TGTGCCACCAGCAGACAGGGGGCGAACTCACCCCTCCACTTT. This sequence joins TRBV15 and TRBJ1-6, with 8 positions matching TRBD1. This CDR3 region has 14 residues. Germline CDR1 is LNHNV and CDR2 is YYDKDF (reference sequence). The trim removed 2 bases at V and 10 bases at J, leaving 4 bases unmatched.